The 13 T cell receptor beta chains below come from one sample, sequenced in a study of cytomegalovirus exposure and HLA in healthy donors. Some clones are missing from TCRdb's copy, which holds only in-frame ones; the method was immunoSEQ multiplex PCR. Of around 200,000 clones detected, about 86% appear once; the ten largest clones hold 2.8%. The sample comprised PBMCs. The receptors were gathered from a woman between 18 and 30 years old in good health and CMV-seropositive.

V gene TRBV7-9 combines with J gene TRBJ2-1; no clear D. Germline V gene sequence: CDR1 SEHNR, CDR2 FQNEAQ (reference sequence). V dropped 8 bases and J dropped 5 bases, with 13 bases sitting between them. CDR3 length equals 13 residues. The CDR3: CASSSPYNNEQFF. CDR3 in DNA: TGTGCCAGCTCAAGTCCCTATAACAATGAGCAGTTCTTC.

V and J are TRBV13 and TRBJ2-7, with 12 bases matching TRBD2. V lost 5 bases to trimming and J lost 3 bases; unmatched junction nucleotides: 8. This CDR3 is 16 amino acids long. CDR1 is PRHDT, CDR2 FYEKMQ, per germline (reference sequence). The CDR3 bases are TGTGCCAGCAGCCAGGATCTAGCGGGGGGGCACTACGAGCAGTACTTC. It specifies CASSQDLAGGHYEQYF.

The V gene is TRBV4-1, the J gene TRBJ2-5, with D perhaps matching TRBD2 (5 bases). V lost 2 bases to trimming and J lost 1 base, with 11 bases between them. The CDR3 is made up of 15 amino acids. Germline V lookup: CDR1 MGHRA, CDR2 YSYEKL. For the CDR3, the DNA is TGCGCCAGCAGCCAAATAGAGGGATTCCAAGAGACCCAGTACTTC. This sequence encodes CASSQIEGFQETQYF.

Of note for this clone: The sample holds other DNA sequences that translate to the same CDR3. V usage is TRBV9 and J usage is TRBJ2-7; D possibly corresponds to TRBD2 (5 bases). The V end lost 0 bases, the J end lost 1 base, and 5 bases lay between the germline ends. The CDR3 has 13 amino acids. CDR1 is SGDLS and CDR2 is YYNGEE in the germline V gene. CDR3: CASSVAGSYEQYF. CDR3 DNA: TGTGCCAGCAGCGTAGCGGGGTCCTACGAGCAGTACTTC.

This sequence joins TRBV5-1 and TRBJ2-1; D not certain. The V end was cut by 4 bases, the J end by 7 bases, with 6 bases between. The CDR3 spans 11 residues. Germline V gene lookup returns CDR1 SGHRS and CDR2 YFSETQ. The CDR3 region is CASSLGNEQFF. CDR3 nucleotide sequence: TGCGCCAGCAGCCTCGGGAATGAGCAGTTCTTC. The whole variable domain, remainder taken from reference TRBV5-1 and TRBJ2-1, is KAGVTQTPRYLIKTRGQQVTLSCSPISGHRSVSWYQQTPGQGLQFLFEYFSETQRNKGNFPGRFSGRQFSNSRSEMNVSTLELGDSALYLCASSLGNEQFFGPGTRLTVL.

The chain carries TRBV7-9 and TRBJ2-2; 7 positions agree with TRBD1. The J segment lost 4 bases and the V segment lost 5 bases, leaving 7 bases of the junction unmatched. CDR3 length: 15 amino acids. Per germline, CDR1 SEHNR and CDR2 FQNEAQ (reference sequence). The CDR3 region has the DNA TGTGCCAGCAGCGACAGGGTTCCGGCCACCGGGGAGCTGTTTTTT. This encodes CASSDRVPATGELFF.

The chain uses TRBV4-3 and TRBJ2-7, with D perhaps matching TRBD2 (5 bases). The CDR3 is 14 residues long. Trimming left V 0 bases short and J 4 bases short, with 10 bases between. Germline V gene data show CDR1 as LGHNA and CDR2 as YSLEER. The CDR3 coding sequence is TGCGCCAGCAGCCAAGATTTCGGGATTTACGAGCAGTACTTC. Protein product: CASSQDFGIYEQYF.

This clone has just a few counts. The chain uses TRBV6-6 and TRBJ1-1; D remains ambiguous. Germline V gene sequence: CDR1 MNHNY, CDR2 SVGAGI (reference sequence). CDR3 length: 13 residues. V lost 6 bases and J lost 7, with 15 bases in between. The CDR3: CASREDGEGEAFF. CDR3 DNA: TGTGCCAGCAGAGAGGACGGGGAGGGTGAAGCTTTCTTT.

V usage is TRBV6-5 and J usage is TRBJ1-2, with TRBD1 identical over 7 bases. This CDR3 comprises 13 residues. CDR1 is MNHEY, CDR2 SVGAGI, per germline. J gave up 4 bases and V 6 bases, and 5 bases lay outside the gene matches. This CDR3 reads CASSEAGGYGYTF. The CDR3 DNA sequence: TGTGCCAGCAGCGAGGCAGGGGGCTATGGCTACACCTTC.

V is TRBV9 and J is TRBJ1-6; D is ambiguous. The ends were cut back, 3 bases at V and 5 bases at J, with 15 bases in the middle. The CDR3 contains 16 residues. Per germline, CDR1 SGDLS and CDR2 YYNGEE. CDR3 coding DNA: TGTGCCAGCAGCGAACAAGGGAGGGTCCATAATTCACCCCTCCACTTT. It encodes CASSEQGRVHNSPLHF.

This clone showed up just once. This chain uses TRBV5-1 with TRBJ1-3; D remains unclear. Germline CDR1 reads SGHRS; CDR2 reads YFSETQ. CDR3 length equals 19 residues. V was trimmed by 4 bases and J by 0 bases, leaving 23 bases between them. The CDR3 DNA reads TGCGCCAGCAGCCCGGTGCCGGCACGAGGTACCAGCTCTGGAAACACCATATATTTT. Residues: CASSPVPARGTSSGNTIYF.

V usage is TRBV7-8 and J usage is TRBJ2-1, with TRBD1 matching 9 bases. Germline values: CDR1 SGHVS, CDR2 FQNEAQ. After removal of 3 bases from V and 7 bases from J, the junction contained 7 bases not matched to a gene. The CDR3 is 15 residues long. The CDR3 protein is CASSFGQGMKNEQFF. The CDR3 DNA sequence: TGTGCCAGCAGCTTCGGACAGGGGATGAAGAATGAGCAGTTCTTC.

This chain joins TRBV7-9 and TRBJ1-1; unclear D gene. Germline CDR1 is SEHNR and CDR2 is FQNEAQ (reference sequence). Trimming cost V 5 bases and J 8 bases, with 9 bases left between them. CDR3 length: 11 residues. The CDR3 sequence: CASSTTTEAFF. The CDR3 bases are TGTGCCAGCAGCACTACCACAGAAGCTTTCTTT.